This passage covers 20 T cell receptor beta chains from one sample sequenced in a study of blood T cells in healthy people across ages. Together with a sample-barcoded 5' primer, a J-beta primer mix was included in a second PCR lasting about 7 to 11 cycles. TCRdb independently ran MiXCR on the 5' RACE reads; one entry per CDR3 protein. Here the sample spans 890,000 or so distinct CDR3 sequences, around 68% being singletons. Material for sequencing was blood. All receptors come from a man younger than 40 in good health.

This clonotype occurred a few times. The chain has TRBV27 and TRBJ2-5, with D unresolved. This CDR3 spans 14 amino acids. Trimming took 5 bases from V and 2 from J, leaving 12 bases between them. CDR1 and CDR2 from the germline V gene are MNHEY and SMNVEV (reference sequence). The CDR3 nucleotides are TGTGCCAGCAGTCCCGCTGTATCTCAAGAGACCCAGTACTTC. Amino acids: CASSPAVSQETQYF.

The chain is built from TRBV10-3 and TRBJ2-5; TRBD2 might be the D (5 bases). CDR3 length: 14 residues. Germline loops: CDR1 ENHRY, CDR2 SYGVKD. With 10 bases removed from V and 5 bases from J, the gap between germline ends came to 20 bases. The CDR3 DNA follows: TGTGCCACCCGGCTGAGCGTTTCGGGGGAGACCCAGTACTTC. This sequence encodes CATRLSVSGETQYF.

This clonotype was seen a handful of times. The CDR3 sequence: CASRSAWGHYEQYF. Here the CDR3 DNA reads TGTGCCAGCAGGTCGGCATGGGGCCACTACGAGCAGTACTTC. V is TRBV6-6 and J is TRBJ2-7, with D possibly being TRBD1 (5 bases). This CDR3 contains 14 residues. The ends were cut back, 6 bases at V and 3 bases at J, with 15 bases in the middle. Germline V gives CDR1 MNHNY, CDR2 SVGAGI (reference sequence).

The chain uses TRBV25-1 and TRBJ2-7; 9 bases match TRBD2. Germline loops: CDR1 MGHDK, CDR2 SYGVNS. The CDR3 totals 15 residues. J gave up 5 bases and V 3 bases, and 8 bases lay outside the gene matches. CDR3 sequence reads: CASSEGTSSIHEQYF. In DNA, the CDR3 is TGTGCCAGCAGTGAGGGGACTAGCAGTATCCACGAGCAGTACTTC.

V gene TRBV6-2 or TRBV6-3 combines with J gene TRBJ2-1, with 8 bases fitting TRBD2. The J call is doubtful: the DNA matches TRBJ2-7 better. The CDR3 consists of 15 residues. The germline CDR1 and CDR2 sequences are MNHEY and SVGEGT. The CDR3 loop reads CASTLAGGSYNEQYF. CDR3 nucleotide sequence: TGTGCCAGCACTTTGGCGGGGGGCTCCTACAATGAGCAGTACTTC.

This sequence joins TRBV7-2 and TRBJ1-2; possibly TRBD1 for D (5 bases). V lost 5 bases and J lost 8, with 18 bases in between. The CDR3 runs to 14 residues. The germline CDR1 and CDR2 sequences are SGHTA and FQGNSA. DNA for the CDR3: TGTGCCAGCAGCGTTGACCCGGGACCGGTAGGCTACACCTTC. It codes for CASSVDPGPVGYTF.

This clonotype was detected only a few times. V gene TRBV6-2 or TRBV6-3 combines with J gene TRBJ2-1; TRBD1 matches 7 bases. The CDR3 covers 14 residues. Germline V lookup: CDR1 MNHEY, CDR2 SVGEGT. Trimming took 8 bases from V and 2 from J; bases not matched to a gene: 6. This CDR3 reads CASATGYTYNEQFF. The CDR3 DNA reads TGTGCCAGCGCGACAGGGTATACCTACAATGAGCAGTTCTTC.

V gene TRBV7-9 combines with J gene TRBJ2-3; a weak D match, TRBD1 (5 bases). V was pared by 7 bases and J by 7 bases, with 12 bases between. There are 12 residues in the CDR3. Germline CDR1 is SEHNR and CDR2 is FQNEAQ (reference sequence). CDR3 in DNA: TGTGCCAGCACCTTGGGGCTCAATACGCAGTATTTT. This gives the protein CASTLGLNTQYF.

This clonotype was counted between two and nine times. V usage is TRBV20-1 and J usage is TRBJ1-2, with D unclear. The germline gives CDR1 DFQATT, CDR2 SNEGSKA (reference sequence). The CDR3 is made up of 13 amino acids. The CDR3 loop is CSTSTLANYGYTF. CDR3 DNA: TGCAGCACCTCGACCTTAGCTAACTATGGCTACACCTTC.

The chain recombines TRBV6-2 or TRBV6-3 with TRBJ1-2; no reliable D call. Germline CDR1 and CDR2: MNHEY and SVGEGT. The CDR3 covers 14 residues. V dropped 2 bases and J dropped 8 bases, with 15 bases sitting between them. CDR3 nucleotide sequence: TGTGCCAGCAGTTACCCAATCCACGATTTGGGCTACACCTTC. Protein product: CASSYPIHDLGYTF.

The CDR3 region is CSVEKGGEKLFF. Here the CDR3 DNA reads TGCAGCGTTGAAAAGGGAGGGGAAAAACTGTTTTTT. The chain joins TRBV29-1 to TRBJ1-4; D is ambiguous. Germline CDR1 is SQVTM and CDR2 is ANQGSEA. The CDR3 consists of 12 residues. V was shortened by 2 bases and J by 8 bases, with 9 bases between the two germline ends.

DNA of the CDR3: TGTGCCACCAGTGATCCCCTCGCGACCCAGTACTTC. It is translated as CATSDPLATQYF. This sequence joins TRBV24-1 and TRBJ2-7; unclear D gene. The DNA end is a closer match to TRBJ2-5, so the J assignment may be wrong. CDR1 KGHDR and CDR2 SFDVKD come from the germline V gene. The CDR3 contains 12 residues.

The J gene is TRBJ2-1, the V gene TRBV27; TRBD1 matches 11 bases. CDR3 size: 15 residues. Per the germline V gene, CDR1 is MNHEY and CDR2 is SMNVEV (reference sequence). J gave up 3 bases and V 6 bases, and 4 bases lay outside the gene matches. The CDR3 nucleotides are TGTGCCAGCAGGAGGGACAGGGGGTACTACAATGAGCAGTTCTTC. Its translation: CASRRDRGYYNEQFF.

On this clonotype itself: An end of the junction does not agree with germline; a read error may underlie this. This chain joins TRBV11-2 and TRBJ2-3; 7 bases align to TRBD2. This CDR3 is built from 16 residues. In germline, CDR1 is SGHAT, CDR2 FQNNGV. CDR3 in amino acids: CASRLEPGTNTDTQYF. The CDR3 bases are TGTGCCAGCAGATTAGAACCCGGGACTAACACAGATACGCAGTATTTT.

V usage is TRBV5-5 and J usage is TRBJ1-5; TRBD1 matches at 8 bases. Trimming at V came to 4 bases and at J to 3 bases, leaving 9 bases not matched to a gene. The germline CDR1 and CDR2 sequences are SGHKS and YYEKEE (reference sequence). The CDR3 runs to 16 residues. The CDR3 DNA reads TGTGCCAGCAGCCCCCGGACAGGGTCAGTCAATCAGCCCCAGCATTTT. As protein: CASSPRTGSVNQPQHF.

This sequence joins TRBV7-9 and TRBJ2-1; D is unresolved. Looked up from germline, CDR1 is SEHNR and CDR2 is FQNEAQ (reference sequence). The CDR3 loop spans 12 amino acids. Trimming shortened V by 11 bases and J by 7 bases, and 15 bases separated the two germline ends. CDR3 sequence reads: CAEESSLNEQFF. CDR3 DNA: TGTGCCGAAGAGAGCAGCCTTAATGAGCAGTTCTTC.

The chain is built from TRBV5-1 and TRBJ2-3; D is unresolved. The CDR3 has 14 amino acids. Trimming removed 4 bases from V and 0 bases from J, with 9 bases in between. Germline values: CDR1 SGHRS, CDR2 YFSETQ. The CDR3 reads CASSASESTDTQYF. For the CDR3, the DNA is TGCGCCAGCAGCGCCTCGGAGAGCACAGATACGCAGTATTTT.

The DNA of the CDR3 is TGCAGCGTTGTCGACATCAGCTACGAGCAGTACTTC. Its protein product is CSVVDISYEQYF. This chain uses TRBV29-1 with TRBJ2-7; D not certain. This CDR3 comprises 12 residues. Per germline, CDR1 SQVTM and CDR2 ANQGSEA. The germline V and J ends were trimmed by 4 bases and 3 bases, with 10 bases remaining between them.

The rearrangement links TRBV10-3 to TRBJ2-2; D might be TRBD1 or TRBD2, each matching 5 bases. Germline CDR1 ENHRY, CDR2 SYGVKD. V was cut by 7 bases and J by 1 base, with 16 bases left in between. The CDR3 contains 16 residues. The DNA of the CDR3 is TGTGCCATCAAGCAGACCGGGACGGAGAACACCGGGGAGCTGTTTTTT. This sequence encodes CAIKQTGTENTGELFF.

In its sample, this clonotype was seen once. The rearrangement joins TRBV6-2 or TRBV6-3 to TRBJ2-7; D might be TRBD1 (6 bases). Gene TRBJ2-5 matches the end of the DNA better, so the J call may be wrong. This CDR3 has 14 amino acids. The germline V gene encodes CDR1 MNHEY and CDR2 SVGEGT. The CDR3: CASSYDRRIKTQYF. Written as DNA, the CDR3 is TGTGCCAGCAGTTACGACAGGCGTATTAAGACCCAGTACTTC.